This T cell receptor (beta chain) comes out of a study of blood T cell repertoires in COVID-19. The wider study: The origin of the acute and convalescent COVID-19 samples was the United States, Italy and Spain.

Trimming removed 1 base from V and 6 bases from J, with 12 bases in between. CDR3 length equals 14 residues. Germline CDR1 and CDR2: MGHDK and SYGVNS. Sequenced by immunoSEQ multiplex PCR; TCRdb stores in-frame clones only, minus some. This sample carries 200,000 to 300,000 clones, about 87% of them seen once, and the ten largest clones take approximately 4%. The sequence was obtained from a man aged 55 to 70 who had recovered from COVID-19. The rearrangement links TRBV25-1 to TRBJ1-2; D remains unclear. Sequencing input: peripheral blood. This chain's CDR3 is CASSEWSRGDGYTF. The CDR3 DNA follows: TGTGCCAGCAGTGAATGGTCGCGAGGTGATGGCTACACCTTC.